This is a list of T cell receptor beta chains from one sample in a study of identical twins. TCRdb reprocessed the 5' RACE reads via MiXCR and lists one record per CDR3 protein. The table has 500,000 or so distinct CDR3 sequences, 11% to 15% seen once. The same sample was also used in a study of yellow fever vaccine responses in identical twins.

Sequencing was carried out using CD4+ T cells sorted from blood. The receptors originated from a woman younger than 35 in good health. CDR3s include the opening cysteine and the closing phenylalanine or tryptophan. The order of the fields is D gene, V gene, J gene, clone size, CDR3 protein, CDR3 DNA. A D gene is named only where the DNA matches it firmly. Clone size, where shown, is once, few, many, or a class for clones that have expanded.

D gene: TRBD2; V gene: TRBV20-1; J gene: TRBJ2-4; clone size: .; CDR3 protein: CSALADALGLAKNIQYF; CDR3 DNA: TGCAGTGCTCTAGCGGACGCCCTAGGGTTAGCCAAAAACATTCAGTACTTC
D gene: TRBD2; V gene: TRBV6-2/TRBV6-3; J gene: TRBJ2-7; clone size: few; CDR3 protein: CASSYRNSGSSYEQYF; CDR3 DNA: TGTGCCAGCAGTTACCGAAATAGCGGGAGCTCCTACGAGCAGTACTTC
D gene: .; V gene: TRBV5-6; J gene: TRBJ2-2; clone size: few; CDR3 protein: CASSKTSGELFF; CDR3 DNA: TGTGCCAGCAGCAAGACATCCGGGGAGCTGTTTTTT
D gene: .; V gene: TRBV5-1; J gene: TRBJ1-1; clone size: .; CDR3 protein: CASSLGRLGDSHAEAFF; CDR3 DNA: TGCGCCAGCAGCTTGGGTCGGCTAGGTGACTCCCACGCCGAAGCTTTCTTT
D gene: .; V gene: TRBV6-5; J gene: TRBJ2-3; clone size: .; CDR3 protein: CASSYRAGDTQYF; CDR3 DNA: TGTGCCAGCAGTTATAGGGCGGGGGATACGCAGTATTTT
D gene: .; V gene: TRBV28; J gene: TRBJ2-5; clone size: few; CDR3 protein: CASSFDLLGTQYF; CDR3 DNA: TGTGCCAGCAGTTTCGACCTCCTCGGGACCCAGTACTTC
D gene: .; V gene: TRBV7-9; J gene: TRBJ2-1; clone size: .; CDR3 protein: CASSFGRQKSNNEQFF; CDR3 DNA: TGTGCCAGCAGCTTCGGCAGGCAAAAATCAAACAATGAGCAGTTCTTC
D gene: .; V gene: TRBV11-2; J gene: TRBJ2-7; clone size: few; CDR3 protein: CASSRRHLYEQYF; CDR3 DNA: TGTGCCAGCAGCCGCCGACACCTCTACGAGCAGTACTTC
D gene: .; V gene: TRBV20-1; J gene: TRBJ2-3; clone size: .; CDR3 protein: CSAAGTQRTDTQYF; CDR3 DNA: TGCAGTGCTGCCGGGACTCAGCGCACAGATACGCAGTATTTT
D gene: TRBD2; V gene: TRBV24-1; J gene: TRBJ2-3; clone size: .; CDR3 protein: CATSGATAGGADAQYF; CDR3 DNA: TGTGCCACCAGTGGCGCTACGGCGGGAGGTGCAGATGCGCAGTATTTT
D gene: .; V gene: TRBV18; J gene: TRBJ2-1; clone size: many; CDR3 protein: CASSPRLAGLGEQFF; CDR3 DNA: TGTGCCAGCTCACCGAGGTTAGCTGGGCTCGGTGAGCAGTTCTTC
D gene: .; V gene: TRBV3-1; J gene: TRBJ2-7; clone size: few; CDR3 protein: CASSQSTESRQYF; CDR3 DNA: TGTGCCAGCAGCCAATCCACAGAATCGAGGCAGTACTTC
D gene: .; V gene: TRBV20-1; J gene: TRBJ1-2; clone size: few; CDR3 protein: CSASHNYGYTF; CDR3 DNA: TGCAGTGCTAGCCATAACTATGGCTACACCTTC
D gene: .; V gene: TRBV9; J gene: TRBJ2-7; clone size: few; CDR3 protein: CASSPDPPGTLLYEQYF; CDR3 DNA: TGTGCCAGCAGCCCAGACCCACCCGGGACCCTTCTTTACGAGCAGTACTTC
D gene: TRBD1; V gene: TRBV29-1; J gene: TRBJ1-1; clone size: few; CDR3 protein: CSVRDRDTEAFF; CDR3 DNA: TGCAGCGTTAGGGACAGGGACACTGAAGCTTTCTTT
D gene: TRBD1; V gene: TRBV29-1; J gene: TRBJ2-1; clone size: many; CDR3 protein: CSVVVTGSYNEQFF; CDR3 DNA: TGCAGCGTTGTAGTGACAGGGTCCTACAATGAGCAGTTCTTC
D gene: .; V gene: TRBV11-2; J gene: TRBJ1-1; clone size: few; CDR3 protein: CASSLAPTETEAFF; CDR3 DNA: TGTGCCAGCAGCTTAGCCCCAACAGAAACTGAAGCTTTCTTT
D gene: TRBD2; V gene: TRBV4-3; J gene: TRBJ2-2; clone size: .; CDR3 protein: CASSHGGTNTGELFF; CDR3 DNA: TGCGCCAGCAGCCACGGGGGGACGAACACCGGGGAGCTGTTTTTT
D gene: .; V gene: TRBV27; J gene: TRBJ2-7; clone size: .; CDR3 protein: CASIDRLSGYEQYF; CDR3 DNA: TGTGCCAGCATCGACAGATTATCGGGGTACGAGCAGTACTTC
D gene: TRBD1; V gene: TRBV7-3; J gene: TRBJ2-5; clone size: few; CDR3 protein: CASSLSGGQGATQYF; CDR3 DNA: TGTGCCAGCAGCTTAAGCGGGGGACAGGGGGCGACCCAGTACTTC
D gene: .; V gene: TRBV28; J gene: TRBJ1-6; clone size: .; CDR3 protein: CASKEFPYNSPLHF; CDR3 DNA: TGTGCCAGCAAGGAGTTCCCCTATAATTCACCCCTCCACTTT
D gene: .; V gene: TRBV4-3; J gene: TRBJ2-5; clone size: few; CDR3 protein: CASSQEGRAQETQYF; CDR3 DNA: TGCGCCAGCAGCCAAGAGGGCAGGGCCCAAGAGACCCAGTACTTC
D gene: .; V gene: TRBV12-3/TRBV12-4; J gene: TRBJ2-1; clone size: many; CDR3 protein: CASSLGRGAIPNEQFF; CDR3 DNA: TGTGCCAGCAGTTTAGGCAGAGGGGCCATTCCCAATGAGCAGTTCTTC